This T cell receptor beta chain was captured by sequencing in a study of early T cells in non-severe SARS-CoV-2 infection. Looking at the study overall: Sequencing input comprised bulk RNA from unsorted whole blood; chain pairing was not available.

The CDR3 has 14 residues. The ends were cut back, 2 bases at V and 1 base at J, with 11 bases in the middle. Germline V CDR1 and CDR2: DFQATT, SNEGSKA (reference sequence). The TCR library protocol was used to attach unique molecular identifiers. These identifiers were attached to individual cDNA molecules. TCRdb processed the 5' RACE reads anew with MiXCR; each CDR3 protein has one entry. The sample lists over 100,000 distinct CDR3 sequences, roughly 14% seen once, with approximately 6% in the top ten. In this sample, this clonotype turned up a few times. Sequencing was done on a sample of whole blood. The V call is TRBV20-1, the J call TRBJ1-1; D unresolved. The receptor was derived from an adult who was a healthcare worker with PCR-confirmed SARS-CoV-2 infection or an uninfected control (not recorded which). The CDR3 sequence is CSARPRFPNTEAFF. In nucleotides, the CDR3 is TGCAGTGCTAGACCCCGTTTCCCGAACACTGAAGCTTTCTTT.